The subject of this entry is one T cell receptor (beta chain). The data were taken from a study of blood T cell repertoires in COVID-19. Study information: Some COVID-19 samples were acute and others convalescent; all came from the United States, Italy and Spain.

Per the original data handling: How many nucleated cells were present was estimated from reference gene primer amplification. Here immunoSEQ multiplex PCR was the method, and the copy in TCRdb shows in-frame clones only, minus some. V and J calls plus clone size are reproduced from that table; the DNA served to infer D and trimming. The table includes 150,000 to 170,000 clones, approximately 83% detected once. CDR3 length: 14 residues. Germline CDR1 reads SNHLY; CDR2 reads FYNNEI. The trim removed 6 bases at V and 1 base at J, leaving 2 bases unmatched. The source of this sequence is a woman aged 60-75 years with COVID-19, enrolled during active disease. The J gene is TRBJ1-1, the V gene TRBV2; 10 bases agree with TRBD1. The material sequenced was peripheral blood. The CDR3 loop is CASSRDRGNTEAFF. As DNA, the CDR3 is TGTGCCAGCAGCCGGGACAGGGGGAACACTGAAGCTTTCTTT.